This TCR beta chain appears in the sequencing data of a study of shared clonotypes between healthy human individuals. The table came from immunoSEQ multiplex PCR; TCRdb's copy has only in-frame clones and leaves some out. Of 550,000 to 650,000 clones listed, about 96% are singletons. The naive CD8 fraction comprised CD45RO-negative cells positively selected for CCR7 and excluded terminally differentiated effector memory CD45RA+ cells. In the case of this clone: Other nucleotide sequences from this sample produce the same CDR3.

This CDR3 has 12 amino acids. The germline V gene has CDR1 MDHEN and CDR2 SYDVKM. V gave up 6 bases and J gave up 0 bases, with 6 bases separating them. Sequencing was done on a sample of naive CD8+ T cells sorted from blood. The chain links TRBV28 to TRBJ2-7; D is uncertain. This receptor was identified in a young woman in good health. The DNA for the CDR3 is TGTGCCAGCAGCTCCCTCTCCTACGAGCAGTACTTC. It encodes CASSSLSYEQYF. Supplemented by reference TRBV28 and TRBJ2-7, the full variable domain reads DVKVTQSSRYLVKRTGEKVFLECVQDMDHENMFWYRQDPGLGLRLIYFSYDVKMKEKGDIPEGYSVSREKKERFSLILESASTNQTSMYLCASSSLSYEQYFGPGTRLTVT.